What follows describes a single T cell receptor (beta chain). The data stem from a study of control samples from healthy donors and cancer patients. TCRdb's copy holds only in-frame clones and misses some; the assay was immunoSEQ multiplex PCR. The table lists 130,000 to 150,000 clones, 75% to 90% of them singletons, with 8.5% to 9.5% in the top ten. V was cut by 5 bases and J by 7 bases, with 15 bases left in between. CDR1 and CDR2 (germline): MDHEN, SYDVKM. This CDR3 contains 14 residues. The source of this sequence is a woman in her twenties or thirties in good health. Sequenced material: blood. This chain connects TRBV28 to TRBJ1-5; D is ambiguous. CDR3 loop: CASSAVLLTQPQHF. CDR3 sequence (DNA): TGTGCCAGCAGTGCGGTCCTCCTGACACAGCCCCAGCATTTT.